This TCR beta chain was observed in a study of shared clonotypes between healthy human individuals. Germline CDR1 is SGHVS and CDR2 is FQNEAQ. V lost 4 bases to trimming and J lost 5 bases; unmatched junction nucleotides: 5. CDR3 length equals 14 residues. Broader study findings: A few donors held about 4.5% of naive CD4 clonotypes in common.

When replicate PCRs were run on sorted subsets, they used 150 to 200 ng DNA, about 31,000 T cell genomes. The method was immunoSEQ multiplex PCR; TCRdb's version includes in-frame clones alone and lacks a portion of them. The sample contains 760,000 or so clones, approximately 97% of which appear only once. CD8 cells classed as naive were CD45RO-negative and positively selected for CCR7, excluding terminally differentiated effector memory CD45RA+ cells. On this clone: Its antigen is not identified.

The chain employs TRBV7-8 and TRBJ2-1, with TRBD1 matching over 7 bases. The clonotype was recovered from a man aged 30-40 years in good health. The source material was naive CD8+ T cells sorted from blood. The CDR3 DNA sequence: TGTGCCAGCAGCTCCCGACAGGGTCACAATGAGCAGTTCTTC. It specifies CASSSRQGHNEQFF.